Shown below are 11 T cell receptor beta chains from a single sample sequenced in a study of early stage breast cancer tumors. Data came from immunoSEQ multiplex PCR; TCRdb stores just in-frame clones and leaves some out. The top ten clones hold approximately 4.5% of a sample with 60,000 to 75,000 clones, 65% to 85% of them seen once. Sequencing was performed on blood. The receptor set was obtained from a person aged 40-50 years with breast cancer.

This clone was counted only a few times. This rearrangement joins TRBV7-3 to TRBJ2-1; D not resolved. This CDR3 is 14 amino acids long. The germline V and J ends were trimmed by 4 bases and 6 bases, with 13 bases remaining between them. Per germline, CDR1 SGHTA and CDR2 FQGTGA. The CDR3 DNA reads TGTGCCAGCAGCTCCCACTCGCTCCCCAATGAGCAGTTCTTC. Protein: CASSSHSLPNEQFF. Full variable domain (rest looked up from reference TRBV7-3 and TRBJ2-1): GAGVSQTPSNKVTEKGKYVELRCDPISGHTALYWYRQSLGQGPEFLIYFQGTGAADDSGLPNDRFFAVRPEGSVSTLKIQRTERGDSAVYLCASSSHSLPNEQFFGPGTRLTVL.

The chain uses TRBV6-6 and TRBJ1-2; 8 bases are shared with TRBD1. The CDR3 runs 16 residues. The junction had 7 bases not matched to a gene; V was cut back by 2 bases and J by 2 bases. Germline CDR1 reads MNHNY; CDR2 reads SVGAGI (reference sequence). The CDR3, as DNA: TGTGCCAGCAGTTACACCCCGACAGGGGCGAACTATGGCTACACCTTC. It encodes CASSYTPTGANYGYTF.

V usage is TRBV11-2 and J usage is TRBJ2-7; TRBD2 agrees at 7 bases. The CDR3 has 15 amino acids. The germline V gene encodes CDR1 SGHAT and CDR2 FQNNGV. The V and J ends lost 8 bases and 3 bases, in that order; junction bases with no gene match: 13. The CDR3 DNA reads TGTGCCAGCTCTGTTTCTAGCGGAGAGGGCTACGAGCAGTACTTC. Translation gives CASSVSSGEGYEQYF.

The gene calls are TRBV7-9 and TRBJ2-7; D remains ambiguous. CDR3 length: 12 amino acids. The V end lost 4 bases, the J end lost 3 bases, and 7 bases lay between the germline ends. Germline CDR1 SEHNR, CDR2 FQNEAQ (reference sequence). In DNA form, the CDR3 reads TGTGCCAGCAGCTCGGACGGCTACGAGCAGTACTTC. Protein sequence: CASSSDGYEQYF.

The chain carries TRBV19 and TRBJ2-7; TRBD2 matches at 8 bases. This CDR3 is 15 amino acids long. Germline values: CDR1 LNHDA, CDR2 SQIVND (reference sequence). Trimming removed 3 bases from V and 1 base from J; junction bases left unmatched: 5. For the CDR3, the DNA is TGTGCCAGTAGTATGTCGGGGACTAGTTCCTACGAGCAGTACTTC. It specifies CASSMSGTSSYEQYF. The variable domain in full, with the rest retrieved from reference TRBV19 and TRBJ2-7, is DGGITQSPKYLFRKEGQNVTLSCEQNLNHDAMYWYRQDPGQGLRLIYYSQIVNDFQKGDIAEGYSVSREKKESFPLTVTSAQKNPTAFYLCASSMSGTSSYEQYFGPGTRLTVT.

CDR3 residues: CASSLTSGGSYNEQFF. DNA for the CDR3: TGCGCCAGCAGCCTCACGTCAGGGGGCTCCTACAATGAGCAGTTCTTC. V usage is TRBV5-1 and J usage is TRBJ2-1; the match to TRBD1 covers 7 bases. The CDR3 has 16 amino acids. The J segment lost 0 bases and the V segment lost 4 bases, leaving 7 bases of the junction unmatched. From germline, CDR1 is SGHRS and CDR2 YFSETQ.

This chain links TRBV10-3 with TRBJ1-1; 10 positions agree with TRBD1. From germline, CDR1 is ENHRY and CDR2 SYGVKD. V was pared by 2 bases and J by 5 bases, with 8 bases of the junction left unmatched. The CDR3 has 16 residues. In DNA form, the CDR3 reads TGTGCCATCAGTGAGAGGTTGGGGACAGGGGCAACTGAAGCTTTCTTT. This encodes CAISERLGTGATEAFF.

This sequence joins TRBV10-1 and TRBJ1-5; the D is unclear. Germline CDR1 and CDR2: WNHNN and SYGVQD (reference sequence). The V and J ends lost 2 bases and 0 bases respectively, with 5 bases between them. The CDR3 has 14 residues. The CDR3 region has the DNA TGCGCCAGCAGTGAGGGATATAGCAATCAGCCCCAGCATTTT. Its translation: CASSEGYSNQPQHF.

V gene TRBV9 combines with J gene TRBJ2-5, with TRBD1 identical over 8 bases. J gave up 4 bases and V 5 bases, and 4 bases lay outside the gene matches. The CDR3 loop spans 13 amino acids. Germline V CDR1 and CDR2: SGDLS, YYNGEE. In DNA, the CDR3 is TGTGCCAGCAGTACTGGACAGGGAGAGACCCAGTACTTC. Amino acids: CASSTGQGETQYF.

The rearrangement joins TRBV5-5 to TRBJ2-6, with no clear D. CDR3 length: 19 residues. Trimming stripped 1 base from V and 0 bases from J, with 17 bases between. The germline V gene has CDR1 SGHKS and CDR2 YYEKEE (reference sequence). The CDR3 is CASSLRGSFPLSGANVLTF. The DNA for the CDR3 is TGTGCCAGCAGCTTGCGAGGCTCATTCCCCCTCTCTGGGGCCAACGTCCTGACTTTC.

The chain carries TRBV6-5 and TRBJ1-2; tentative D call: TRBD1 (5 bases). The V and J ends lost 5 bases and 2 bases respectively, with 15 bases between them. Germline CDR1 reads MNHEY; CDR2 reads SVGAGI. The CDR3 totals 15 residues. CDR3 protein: CASSPGPRYNYGYTF. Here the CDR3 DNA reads TGTGCCAGCAGTCCGGGACCCCGATACAACTATGGCTACACCTTC.